The 32 T cell receptor beta chains given below trace back to one sample, sequenced in a study of blood T cell repertoires in COVID-19. Sequencing used immunoSEQ multiplex PCR; TCRdb keeps in-frame clones, though not all of them. The data contain fewer than 150,000 clones, about 85% of them singletons. The sample was peripheral blood. These receptors came from a human donor in a cohort sampled during active COVID-19.

The rearrangement uses TRBV30 and TRBJ2-3; the match to TRBD2 covers 12 bases. The CDR3 is made up of 16 amino acids. The germline V gene has CDR1 GTSNPN and CDR2 SVGIG (reference sequence). J lost 0 bases, V lost 2 bases, and 3 bases had no gene match. CDR3: CAWSTGTSGSTDTQYF. The CDR3 DNA sequence: TGTGCCTGGAGTACCGGGACTAGCGGGAGCACAGATACGCAGTATTTT.

The chain uses TRBV6-6 and TRBJ2-1, with a tentative D call TRBD1 (6 bases). The CDR3 totals 16 residues. Looked up from germline, CDR1 is MNHNY and CDR2 is SVGAGI (reference sequence). V lost 2 bases and J 0 bases, leaving 11 bases between the germline ends. DNA for the CDR3: TGTGCCAGCAGTTACCCAGGGGAACTCTCCTACAATGAGCAGTTCTTC. It specifies CASSYPGELSYNEQFF.

The chain couples TRBV7-9 to TRBJ2-2; perhaps TRBD2 as D (5 bases). V dropped 6 bases and J dropped 6 bases, with 14 bases sitting between them. The CDR3 has 14 amino acids. CDR1 is SEHNR and CDR2 is FQNEAQ in the germline V gene (reference sequence). This CDR3 is CASSFGSGAGELFF. The CDR3, as DNA: TGTGCCAGCAGTTTCGGCTCCGGGGCCGGGGAGCTGTTTTTT.

V usage is TRBV19 and J usage is TRBJ2-4, with 7 bases identical to TRBD1. J gave up 0 bases and V 4 bases, and 6 bases lay outside the gene matches. Germline CDR1 is LNHDA and CDR2 is SQIVND (reference sequence). This CDR3 region has 16 residues. The CDR3 protein is CASSSTGDIAKNIQYF. DNA of the CDR3: TGTGCCAGTAGTAGCACAGGGGATATAGCCAAAAACATTCAGTACTTC.

This clone has a handful of counts. The chain employs TRBV12-3 or TRBV12-4 and TRBJ2-7, with D possibly being TRBD1 (7 bases). The CDR3 spans 12 residues. V was clipped by 5 bases and J by 3 bases, with 8 bases between them. CDR3 residues: CASSQGGYEQYV. In DNA form, the CDR3 reads TGTGCCAGCAGTCAGGGGGGCTACGAGCAGTACGTC.

This clone appeared a single time. The V call is TRBV5-1, the J call TRBJ2-3, with 9 bases aligning to TRBD2. The trim removed 4 bases at V and 5 bases at J, leaving 17 bases unmatched. The CDR3 has 18 residues. The V gene's germline CDR1 is SGHRS and CDR2 YFSETQ. The CDR3 here is CASSLSPPGGGAGDTQYF. CDR3 coding DNA: TGCGCCAGCAGCCTATCCCCTCCCGGCGGGGGGGCTGGAGATACGCAGTATTTT.

This sequence joins TRBV19 and TRBJ1-1, with D unresolved. The V end was cut by 1 base, the J end by 8 bases, with 17 bases between. This CDR3 has 15 amino acids. CDR1 and CDR2 (germline): LNHDA, SQIVND (reference sequence). This chain's CDR3 is CASSIGAGSSLEAFF. The CDR3 coding sequence is TGTGCCAGTAGTATAGGCGCAGGTAGTTCCTTGGAAGCTTTCTTT.

The chain recombines TRBV19 with TRBJ2-1, with 8 bases lining up with TRBD2. V was pared by 7 bases and J by 8 bases, with 13 bases of the junction left unmatched. Per germline, CDR1 LNHDA and CDR2 SQIVND (reference sequence). This CDR3 spans 15 amino acids. CDR3 nucleotide sequence: TGTGCCAGTACTCCCACGGGAGGGGCCGGACATGAGCAGTTCTTC. Translating gives CASTPTGGAGHEQFF.

The V call is TRBV7-3, the J call TRBJ2-5; tentatively, D is TRBD2 (5 bases). The CDR3 has 12 amino acids. With 5 bases removed from V and 5 bases from J, the gap between germline ends came to 9 bases. Germline assignment: CDR1 SGHTA and CDR2 FQGTGA. CDR3 protein: CASSEPGETQYF. The CDR3, as DNA: TGTGCCAGCAGCGAACCGGGGGAGACCCAGTACTTC.

The rearrangement uses TRBV5-1 and TRBJ2-1; 8 nucleotides agree with TRBD1. CDR3 size: 15 residues. V gave up 1 base and J gave up 6 bases; unmatched junction bases: 6. Germline-derived CDR1 and CDR2 are SGHRS and YFSETQ. The CDR3 DNA follows: TGCGCCAGCAGCTTGTCGGGACAGGTCCTCAATGAGCAGTTCTTC. Amino acids: CASSLSGQVLNEQFF.

The V call is TRBV5-1, the J call TRBJ1-3; possible D gene TRBD1, 5 bases. V shed 4 bases and J shed 4 bases, with 9 bases lying between them. The CDR3 is made up of 13 amino acids. Germline lookup yields CDR1 SGHRS and CDR2 YFSETQ. This CDR3 reads CASSPGIGNTIYF. For the CDR3, the DNA is TGCGCCAGCAGCCCAGGGATCGGAAACACCATATATTTT.

The rearrangement links TRBV2 to TRBJ2-1; the match to TRBD2 covers 9 bases. The CDR3 is made up of 15 amino acids. V lost 6 bases, J lost 8 bases, and 11 bases stayed unmatched. Germline CDR1 and CDR2: SNHLY and FYNNEI. CDR3: CASRSIGGRVDEQFF. The CDR3 DNA follows: TGTGCCAGCAGGAGTATCGGCGGGAGGGTCGATGAGCAGTTCTTC.

This sequence joins TRBV5-4 and TRBJ1-4; D possibly corresponds to TRBD1 (5 bases). CDR3 length equals 15 residues. Looked up from germline, CDR1 is SGHNT and CDR2 is YYREEE (reference sequence). The ends were cut back, 4 bases at V and 3 bases at J, with 13 bases in the middle. The chain's CDR3 is CASSLSGTPNEKLFF. In nucleotides, the CDR3 is TGTGCCAGCAGCCTATCCGGGACTCCTAATGAAAAACTGTTTTTT.

This clone showed up just once. The chain employs TRBV27 and TRBJ2-3; D might be TRBD2 (5 bases). CDR1 MNHEY and CDR2 SMNVEV come from the germline V gene (reference sequence). Trimming shortened V by 6 bases and J by 3 bases, and 13 bases separated the two germline ends. The CDR3 runs to 14 residues. CDR3 sequence reads: CASSPRPGTDTQYF. For the CDR3, the DNA is TGTGCCAGCAGCCCCCGCCCGGGGACAGATACGCAGTATTTT.

This rearrangement joins TRBV9 to TRBJ2-1; 7 positions agree with TRBD1. V lost 0 bases to trimming and J lost 0 bases; unmatched junction nucleotides: 9. The CDR3 is 18 residues long. Per germline, CDR1 SGDLS and CDR2 YYNGEE. The CDR3 DNA reads TGTGCCAGCAGCGTAGGGGGTCGCACAGGGGCCTCCTACAATGAGCAGTTCTTC. Its protein product is CASSVGGRTGASYNEQFF.

V gene TRBV20-1 combines with J gene TRBJ2-4, with D tentatively TRBD1 (5 bases). The germline CDR1 and CDR2 sequences are DFQATT and SNEGSKA (reference sequence). The CDR3 totals 15 residues. The V end was cut by 3 bases, the J end by 0 bases, with 12 bases between. CDR3 loop: CSASLDRLAKNIQYF. The CDR3 coding sequence is TGCAGTGCTAGTTTAGACAGACTAGCCAAAAACATTCAGTACTTC.

The chain combines TRBV2 with TRBJ2-2; TRBD2 aligns across 7 bases. This CDR3 region has 15 residues. CDR1 and CDR2 (germline): SNHLY, FYNNEI. V dropped 2 bases and J dropped 4; count of bases not matched to a gene: 4. In DNA, the CDR3 is TGTGCCAGCAGTGAACAAGCGGGGATCACCGGGGAGCTGTTTTTT. It specifies CASSEQAGITGELFF.

This CDR3 is CAWREGAANEKLFF. The DNA of the CDR3 is TGTGCCTGGAGGGAGGGGGCAGCTAATGAAAAACTGTTTTTT. V usage is TRBV30 and J usage is TRBJ1-4; 7 bases line up with TRBD1. CDR1 is GTSNPN and CDR2 is SVGIG in the germline V gene (reference sequence). There are 14 residues in the CDR3. V shed 3 bases and J 3 bases; nucleotides not matched to a gene: 4.

The chain is built from TRBV11-2 and TRBJ2-5; D not resolved. Trimming took 3 bases from V and 7 from J, leaving 12 bases between them. This CDR3 comprises 13 residues. Germline-derived CDR1 and CDR2 are SGHAT and FQNNGV. CDR3 sequence: CASSFDGFGTQYF. The CDR3 DNA follows: TGTGCCAGCAGCTTCGACGGGTTTGGGACCCAGTACTTC.

The chain combines TRBV2 with TRBJ2-7; a weak D match, TRBD2 (5 bases). CDR3 length equals 10 residues. V dropped 11 bases and J dropped 6 bases, with 11 bases sitting between them. Germline V gene lookup returns CDR1 SNHLY and CDR2 FYNNEI. CDR3 region: CASSRAEQYF. CDR3 coding DNA: TGTGCCTCATCGCGGGCCGAGCAGTACTTC.

This clone was seen a handful of times. This sequence joins TRBV6-1 and TRBJ1-4, with D possibly matching TRBD1 (5 bases). In germline, CDR1 is MNHNS, CDR2 SASEGT. The germline V and J ends were trimmed by 4 bases and 8 bases, with 20 bases remaining between them. CDR3 size: 16 residues. This CDR3 is CASSARQGEVKEKLFF. The DNA for the CDR3 is TGTGCCAGCAGTGCGCGGCAGGGTGAGGTGAAAGAAAAACTGTTTTTT.

V and J are TRBV27 and TRBJ2-7, with TRBD2 identical over 7 bases. CDR3 size: 14 residues. The germline V gene has CDR1 MNHEY and CDR2 SMNVEV (reference sequence). J was trimmed by 6 bases and V by 7 bases; bases with no gene match: 12. This CDR3 is CASTPRAGRGEQYF. CDR3 sequence (DNA): TGTGCCAGCACTCCCAGGGCAGGGAGGGGCGAGCAGTACTTC.

The chain has TRBV7-9 and TRBJ1-5; 8 bases map to TRBD1. The CDR3 is made up of 15 amino acids. With V trimmed by 6 bases and J by 1 base, 5 bases remained unmatched. CDR1 and CDR2 (germline): SEHNR, FQNEAQ (reference sequence). The CDR3: CASSTDRESNQPQHF. The CDR3 DNA reads TGTGCCAGCAGTACGGACAGGGAGAGCAATCAGCCCCAGCATTTT. Using reference TRBV7-9 and TRBJ1-5 for the parts outside the CDR3, the full variable domain is DTGVSQNPRHKITKRGQNVTFRCDPISEHNRLYWYRQTLGQGPEFLTYFQNEAQLEKSRLLSDRFSAERPKGSFSTLEIQRTEQGDSAMYLCASSTDRESNQPQHFGDGTRLSIL.

V usage is TRBV7-9 and J usage is TRBJ1-2, with a possible D match to TRBD1 (6 bases). V was shortened by 5 bases and J by 4 bases, with 14 bases between the two germline ends. The CDR3 runs to 14 residues. Germline CDR1 SEHNR, CDR2 FQNEAQ (reference sequence). This chain's CDR3 is CASSAGQKSYGYTF. In nucleotides, the CDR3 is TGTGCCAGCAGCGCCGGACAGAAGAGCTATGGCTACACCTTC.

The rearrangement links TRBV18 to TRBJ1-2, with a tentative D call TRBD1 (5 bases). CDR1 is KGHSH, CDR2 LQKENI, per germline. This CDR3 is built from 16 residues. The V end was cut by 3 bases, the J end by 2 bases, with 16 bases between. This chain's CDR3 is CASSPRQGQLNYGYTF. CDR3 nucleotides: TGTGCCAGCTCACCCCGGCAGGGTCAGCTCAACTATGGCTACACCTTC.

The CDR3: CASNLQSSGIPGELFF. The CDR3 DNA reads as TGTGCCAGCAACCTTCAGTCTAGCGGGATCCCCGGGGAGCTGTTTTTT. V usage is TRBV7-6 and J usage is TRBJ2-2, with 9 bases matching TRBD2. Germline V lookup: CDR1 SGHVS, CDR2 FNYEAQ. The junction had 12 bases not matched to a gene; V was cut back by 7 bases and J by 6 bases. The CDR3 extends over 16 amino acids.

The chain's CDR3 is CASSQEGTGGNEQFF. The CDR3 DNA follows: TGCGCCAGCAGCCAAGAAGGCACGGGTGGCAATGAGCAGTTCTTC. The gene calls are TRBV4-1 and TRBJ2-1, with D unclear. The CDR3 is made up of 15 amino acids. Looked up from germline, CDR1 is MGHRA and CDR2 is YSYEKL. V was trimmed by 0 bases and J by 6 bases, leaving 12 bases between them.

V and J are TRBV19 and TRBJ2-5; 9 nucleotides line up with TRBD1. This CDR3 comprises 15 residues. The J segment lost 5 bases and the V segment lost 5 bases, leaving 9 bases of the junction unmatched. CDR1 is LNHDA, CDR2 SQIVND, per germline (reference sequence). The chain's CDR3 is CASSWGFGQGETQYF. The DNA for the CDR3 is TGTGCCAGTAGTTGGGGGTTCGGACAGGGGGAGACCCAGTACTTC.

V is TRBV9 and J is TRBJ2-7; TRBD2 might be the D (5 bases). The CDR3 has 15 amino acids. V lost 3 bases and J 0 bases, leaving 13 bases between the germline ends. Per the germline V gene, CDR1 is SGDLS and CDR2 is YYNGEE. The DNA for the CDR3 is TGTGCCAGCAGCGAGGCAGCCGGAGGCTCCTACGAGCAGTACTTC. This gives the protein CASSEAAGGSYEQYF.

The chain couples TRBV19 to TRBJ1-2, with TRBD1 matching over 7 bases. Germline lookup yields CDR1 LNHDA and CDR2 SQIVND (reference sequence). With V trimmed by 10 bases and J by 4 bases, 15 bases remained unmatched. The CDR3 totals 15 residues. The CDR3 region is CATEDRVSGAYGYTF. CDR3 DNA sequence: TGTGCCACCGAAGACAGGGTGTCGGGGGCCTATGGCTACACCTTC.

The V gene is TRBV27, the J gene TRBJ2-5, with D perhaps matching TRBD1 (5 bases). Germline assignment: CDR1 MNHEY and CDR2 SMNVEV (reference sequence). V was shortened by 5 bases and J by 5 bases, with 15 bases between the two germline ends. The CDR3 spans 14 residues. The CDR3 sequence is CASSPWGRSETQYF. CDR3 in DNA: TGTGCCAGCAGTCCGTGGGGCAGGTCGGAGACCCAGTACTTC.

The J gene is TRBJ2-7, the V gene TRBV5-4, with 8 positions matching TRBD1. CDR1 and CDR2 from the germline V gene are SGHNT and YYREEE (reference sequence). The CDR3 sequence is 15 residues long. V trimming: 4 bases; J trimming: 0 bases; junction bases outside the gene matches: 6. In nucleotides, the CDR3 is TGTGCCAGCAGCCGGGACAGGTCCGGCTCCTACGAGCAGTACGTC. It yields the protein CASSRDRSGSYEQYV.